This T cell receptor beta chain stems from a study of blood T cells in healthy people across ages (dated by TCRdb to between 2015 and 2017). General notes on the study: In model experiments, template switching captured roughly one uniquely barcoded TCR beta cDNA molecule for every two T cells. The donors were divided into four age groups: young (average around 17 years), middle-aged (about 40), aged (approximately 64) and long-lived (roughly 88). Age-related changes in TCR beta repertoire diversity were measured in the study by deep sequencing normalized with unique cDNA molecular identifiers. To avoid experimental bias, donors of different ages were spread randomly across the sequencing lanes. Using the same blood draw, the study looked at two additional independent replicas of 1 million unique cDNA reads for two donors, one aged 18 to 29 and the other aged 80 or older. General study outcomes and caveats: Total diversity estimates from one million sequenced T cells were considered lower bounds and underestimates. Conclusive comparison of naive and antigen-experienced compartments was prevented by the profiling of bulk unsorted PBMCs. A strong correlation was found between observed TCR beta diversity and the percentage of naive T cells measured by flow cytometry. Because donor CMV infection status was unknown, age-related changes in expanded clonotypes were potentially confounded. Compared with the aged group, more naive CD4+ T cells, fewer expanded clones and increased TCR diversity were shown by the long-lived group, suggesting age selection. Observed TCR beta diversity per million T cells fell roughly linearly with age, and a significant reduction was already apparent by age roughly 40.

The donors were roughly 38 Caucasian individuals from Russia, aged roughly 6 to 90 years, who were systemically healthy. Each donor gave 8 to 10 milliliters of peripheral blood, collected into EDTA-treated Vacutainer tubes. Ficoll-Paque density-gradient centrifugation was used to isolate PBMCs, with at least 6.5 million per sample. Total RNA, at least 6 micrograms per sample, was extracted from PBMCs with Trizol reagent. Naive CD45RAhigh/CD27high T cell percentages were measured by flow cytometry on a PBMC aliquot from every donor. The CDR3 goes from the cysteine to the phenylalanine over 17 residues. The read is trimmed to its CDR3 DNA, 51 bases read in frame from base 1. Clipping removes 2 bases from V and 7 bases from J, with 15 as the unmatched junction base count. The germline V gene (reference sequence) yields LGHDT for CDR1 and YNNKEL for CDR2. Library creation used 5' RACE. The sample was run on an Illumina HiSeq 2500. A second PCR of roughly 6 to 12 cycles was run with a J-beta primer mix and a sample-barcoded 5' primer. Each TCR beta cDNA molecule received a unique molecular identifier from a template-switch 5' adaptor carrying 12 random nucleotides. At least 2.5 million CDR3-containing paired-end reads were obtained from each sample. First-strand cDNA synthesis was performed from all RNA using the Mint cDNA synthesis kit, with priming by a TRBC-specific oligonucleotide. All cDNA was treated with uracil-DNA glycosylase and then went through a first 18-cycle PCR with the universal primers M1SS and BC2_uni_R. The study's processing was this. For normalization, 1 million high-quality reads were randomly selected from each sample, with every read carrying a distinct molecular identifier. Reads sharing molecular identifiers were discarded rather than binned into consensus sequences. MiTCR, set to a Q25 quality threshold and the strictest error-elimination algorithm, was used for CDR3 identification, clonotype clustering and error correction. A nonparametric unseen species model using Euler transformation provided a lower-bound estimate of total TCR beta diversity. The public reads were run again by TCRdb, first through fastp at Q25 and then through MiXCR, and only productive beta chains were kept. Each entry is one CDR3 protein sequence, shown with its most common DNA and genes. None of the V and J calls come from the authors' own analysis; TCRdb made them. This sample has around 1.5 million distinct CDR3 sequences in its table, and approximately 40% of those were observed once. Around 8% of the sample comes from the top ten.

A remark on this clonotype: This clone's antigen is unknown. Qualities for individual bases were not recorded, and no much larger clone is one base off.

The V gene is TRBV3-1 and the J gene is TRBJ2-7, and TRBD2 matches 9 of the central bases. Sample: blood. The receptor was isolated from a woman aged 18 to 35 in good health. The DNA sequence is TGTGCCAGCAGCCAATTACCGGGACTAGCTATCCCCAATGAGCAGTACTTC. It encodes CASSQLPGLAIPNEQYF.